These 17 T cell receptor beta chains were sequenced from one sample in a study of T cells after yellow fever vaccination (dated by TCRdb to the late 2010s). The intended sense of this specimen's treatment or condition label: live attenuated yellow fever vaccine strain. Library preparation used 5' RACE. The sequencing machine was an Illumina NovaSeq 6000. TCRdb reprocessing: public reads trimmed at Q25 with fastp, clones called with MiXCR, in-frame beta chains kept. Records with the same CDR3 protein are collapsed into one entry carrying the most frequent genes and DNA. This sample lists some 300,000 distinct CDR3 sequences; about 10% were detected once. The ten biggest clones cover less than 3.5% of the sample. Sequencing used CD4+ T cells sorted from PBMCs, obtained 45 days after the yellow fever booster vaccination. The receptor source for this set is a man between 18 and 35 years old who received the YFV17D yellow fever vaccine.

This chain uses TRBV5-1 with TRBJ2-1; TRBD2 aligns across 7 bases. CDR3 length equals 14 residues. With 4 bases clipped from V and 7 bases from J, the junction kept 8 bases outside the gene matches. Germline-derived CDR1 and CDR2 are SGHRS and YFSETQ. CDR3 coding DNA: TGCGCCAGCAGCCTCGGACTAGGTGTGAATGAGCAGTTCTTC. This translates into CASSLGLGVNEQFF.

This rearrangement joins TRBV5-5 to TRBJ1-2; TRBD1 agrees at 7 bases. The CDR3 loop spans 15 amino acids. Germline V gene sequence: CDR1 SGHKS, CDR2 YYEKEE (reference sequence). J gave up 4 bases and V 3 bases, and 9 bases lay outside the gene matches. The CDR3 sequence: CASSSNRGLLYGYTF. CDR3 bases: TGTGCCAGCAGCTCGAACAGGGGCTTACTCTATGGCTACACCTTC.

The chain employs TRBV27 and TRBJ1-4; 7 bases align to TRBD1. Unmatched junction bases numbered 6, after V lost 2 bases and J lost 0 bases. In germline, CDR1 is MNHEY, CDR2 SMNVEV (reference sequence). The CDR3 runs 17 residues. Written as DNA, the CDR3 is TGTGCCAGCAGTTTAGGGGGACAGCCGGCAACTAATGAAAAACTGTTTTTT. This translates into CASSLGGQPATNEKLFF.

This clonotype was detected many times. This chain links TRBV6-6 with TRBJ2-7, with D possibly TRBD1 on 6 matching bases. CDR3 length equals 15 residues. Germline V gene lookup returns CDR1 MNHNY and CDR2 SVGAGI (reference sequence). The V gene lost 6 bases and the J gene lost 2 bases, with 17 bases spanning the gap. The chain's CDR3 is CASRGAGGPTYEQYF. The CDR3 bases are TGTGCCAGCAGGGGGGCGGGCGGGCCCACCTACGAGCAGTACTTC.

The CDR3 is CASSLGDHGGNTIYF. CDR3 sequence (DNA): TGTGCCAGCAGCTTAGGGGACCACGGGGGAAACACCATATATTTT. The chain recombines TRBV11-2 with TRBJ1-3; maybe TRBD1 (5 bases). The germline CDR1 and CDR2 sequences are SGHAT and FQNNGV. The CDR3 has 15 residues. Trimming shortened V by 1 base and J by 4 bases, and 11 bases separated the two germline ends.

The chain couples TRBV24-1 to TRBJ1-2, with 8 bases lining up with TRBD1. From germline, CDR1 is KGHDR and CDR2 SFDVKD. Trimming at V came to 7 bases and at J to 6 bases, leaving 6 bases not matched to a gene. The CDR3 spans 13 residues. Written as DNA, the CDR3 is TGTGCCACCAGCCGACAGGGGTGGGATGGCTACACCTTC. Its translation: CATSRQGWDGYTF.

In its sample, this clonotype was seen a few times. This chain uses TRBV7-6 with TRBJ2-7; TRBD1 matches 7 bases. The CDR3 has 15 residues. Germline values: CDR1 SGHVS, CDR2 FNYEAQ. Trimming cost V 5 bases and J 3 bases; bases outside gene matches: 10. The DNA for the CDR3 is TGTGCCAGCAGCCCCCCAGGGGGAGCCCTCTACGAGCAGTACTTC. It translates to CASSPPGGALYEQYF.

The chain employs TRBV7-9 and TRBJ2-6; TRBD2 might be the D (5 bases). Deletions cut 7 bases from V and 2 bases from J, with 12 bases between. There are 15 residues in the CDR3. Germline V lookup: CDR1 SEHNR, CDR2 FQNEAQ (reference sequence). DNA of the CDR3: TGTGCCAGCAACGAGGACGGGACTGGGGCCAACGTCCTGACTTTC. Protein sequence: CASNEDGTGANVLTF.

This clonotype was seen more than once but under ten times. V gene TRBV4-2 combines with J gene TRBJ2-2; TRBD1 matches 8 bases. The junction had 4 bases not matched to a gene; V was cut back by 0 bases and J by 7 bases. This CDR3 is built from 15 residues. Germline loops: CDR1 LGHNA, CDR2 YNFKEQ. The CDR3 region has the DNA TGTGCCAGCAGCCAAGACAGGGGGCCGGGCGGGGAGCTGTTTTTT. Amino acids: CASSQDRGPGGELFF.

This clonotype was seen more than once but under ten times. The CDR3 DNA reads as TGCGCCAGCAGCCAAGCCCGGGACAAGAGATTCTCTGGGGCCAACGTCCTGACTTTC. Translating gives CASSQARDKRFSGANVLTF. The chain recombines TRBV4-3 with TRBJ2-6; the D gene is possibly TRBD1 (6 bases). From germline, CDR1 is LGHNA and CDR2 YSLEER. This CDR3 is 19 amino acids long. V gave up 1 base and J gave up 0 bases, with 16 bases separating them.

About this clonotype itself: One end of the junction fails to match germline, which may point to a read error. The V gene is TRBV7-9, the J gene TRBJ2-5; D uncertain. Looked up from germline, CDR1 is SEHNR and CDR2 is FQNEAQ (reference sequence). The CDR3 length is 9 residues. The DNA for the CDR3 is TGTGCCAGCAGCCCCCAGGACGACTTC. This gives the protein CASSPQDDF. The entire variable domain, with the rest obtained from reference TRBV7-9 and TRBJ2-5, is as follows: DTGVSQNPRHKITKRGQNVTFRCDPISEHNRLYWYRQTLGQGPEFLTYFQNEAQLEKSRLLSDRFSAERPKGSFSTLEIQRTEQGDSAMYLCASSPQDDFGPGTRLLVL.

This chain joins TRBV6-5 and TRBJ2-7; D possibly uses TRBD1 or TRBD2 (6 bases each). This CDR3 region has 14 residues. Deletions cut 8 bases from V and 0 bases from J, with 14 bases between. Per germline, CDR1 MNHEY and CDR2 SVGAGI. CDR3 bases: TGTGCCAGCCGGGGGCGGTTGAGCTCCTACGAGCAGTACTTC. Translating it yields CASRGRLSSYEQYF.

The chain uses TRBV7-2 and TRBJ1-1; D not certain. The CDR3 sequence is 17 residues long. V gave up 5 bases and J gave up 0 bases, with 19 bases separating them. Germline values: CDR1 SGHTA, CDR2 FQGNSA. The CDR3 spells CASSPRSLNLLNTEAFF. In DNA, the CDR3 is TGTGCCAGCAGCCCAAGAAGCCTCAACCTATTGAACACTGAAGCTTTCTTT. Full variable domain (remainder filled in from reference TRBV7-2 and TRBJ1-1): GAGVSQSPSNKVTEKGKDVELRCDPISGHTALYWYRQSLGQGLEFLIYFQGNSAPDKSGLPSDRFSAERTGGSVSTLTIQRTQQEDSAVYLCASSPRSLNLLNTEAFFGQGTRLTVV.

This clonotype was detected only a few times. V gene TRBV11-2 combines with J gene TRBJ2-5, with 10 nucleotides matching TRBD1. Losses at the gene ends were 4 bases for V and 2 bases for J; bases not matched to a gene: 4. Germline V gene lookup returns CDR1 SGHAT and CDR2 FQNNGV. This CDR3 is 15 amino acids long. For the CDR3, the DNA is TGTGCCAGCAGCTATGACAGGGGGCGGCAAGAGACCCAGTACTTC. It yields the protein CASSYDRGRQETQYF.

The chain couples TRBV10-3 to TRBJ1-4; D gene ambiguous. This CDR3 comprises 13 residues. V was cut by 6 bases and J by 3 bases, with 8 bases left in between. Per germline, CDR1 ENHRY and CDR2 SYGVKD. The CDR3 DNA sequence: TGTGCCATCAGAGGCGCAGCTAATGAAAAACTGTTTTTT. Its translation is CAIRGAANEKLFF.

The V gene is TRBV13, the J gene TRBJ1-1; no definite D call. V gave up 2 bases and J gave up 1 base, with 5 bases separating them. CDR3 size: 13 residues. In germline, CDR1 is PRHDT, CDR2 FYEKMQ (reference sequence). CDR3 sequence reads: CASSLWKNTEAFF. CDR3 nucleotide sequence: TGTGCCAGCAGCTTATGGAAGAACACTGAAGCTTTCTTT. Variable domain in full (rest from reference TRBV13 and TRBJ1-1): AAGVIQSPRHLIKEKRETATLKCYPIPRHDTVYWYQQGPGQDPQFLISFYEKMQSDKGSIPDRFSAQQFSDYHSELNMSSLELGDSALYFCASSLWKNTEAFFGQGTRLTVV.

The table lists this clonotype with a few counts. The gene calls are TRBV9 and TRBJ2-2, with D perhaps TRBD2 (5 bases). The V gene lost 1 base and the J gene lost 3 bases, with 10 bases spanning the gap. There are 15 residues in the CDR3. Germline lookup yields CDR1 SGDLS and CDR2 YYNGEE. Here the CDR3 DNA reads TGTGCCAGCAGCGTATCGAGCGGAGACACCGGGGAGCTGTTTTTT. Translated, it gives CASSVSSGDTGELFF.